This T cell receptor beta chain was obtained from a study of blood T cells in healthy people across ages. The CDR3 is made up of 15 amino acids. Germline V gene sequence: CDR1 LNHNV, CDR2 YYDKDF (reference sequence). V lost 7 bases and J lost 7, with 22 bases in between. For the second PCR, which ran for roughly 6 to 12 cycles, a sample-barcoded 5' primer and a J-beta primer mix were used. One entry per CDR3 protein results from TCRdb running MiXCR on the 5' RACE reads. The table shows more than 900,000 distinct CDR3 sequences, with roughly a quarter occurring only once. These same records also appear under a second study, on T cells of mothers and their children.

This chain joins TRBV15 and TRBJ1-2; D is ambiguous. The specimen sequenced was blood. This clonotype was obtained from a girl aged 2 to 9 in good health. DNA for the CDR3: TGTGCCACCAACGCCCGGCCATCGGGCTGGGGTGGCTACACCTTC. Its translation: CATNARPSGWGGYTF.